Following are 32 T cell receptor beta chains from one sample sequenced in a study of T cell responses to AZD1222 COVID-19 vaccine. Repertoires were generated with immunoSEQ multiplex PCR, while TCRdb's copy carries only in-frame clones and drops some. Here the sample spans 150,000 to 200,000 clones, about 91% being singletons. The material was peripheral blood, obtained on day 0 of AZD1222 vaccination. Receptor source: an adult in good health.

The chain joins TRBV3-1 (or the pseudogene TRBV3-2) to TRBJ2-3; 7 nucleotides align to TRBD2. Germline CDR1 and CDR2: LGHDT and YNNKEL (reference sequence). The trim removed 4 bases at V and 8 bases at J, leaving 12 bases unmatched. The CDR3 runs to 15 residues. The CDR3 is CASSRLTITGGTQYF. In DNA form, the CDR3 reads TGTGCCAGCAGCCGCCTGACTATTACGGGGGGTACGCAGTATTTT.

In this sample, this clone turned up once. The rearrangement links TRBV5-6 to TRBJ2-5; tentatively, D is TRBD2 (5 bases). Trimming shortened V by 6 bases and J by 0 bases, and 15 bases separated the two germline ends. This CDR3 is built from 15 residues. CDR1 SGHDT and CDR2 YYEEEE come from the germline V gene. CDR3 sequence (DNA): TGTGCCAGCAACTCACTGGACTGGTACCAAGAGACCCAGTACTTC. Translated, it gives CASNSLDWYQETQYF.

The chain joins TRBV7-9 to TRBJ2-7; no reliable D call. This CDR3 spans 14 amino acids. CDR1 and CDR2 from the germline V gene are SEHNR and FQNEAQ (reference sequence). V gave up 8 bases and J gave up 1 base, with 15 bases separating them. CDR3 sequence reads: CASAQWGESYEQYF. The CDR3, as DNA: TGTGCCAGCGCTCAGTGGGGTGAATCCTACGAGCAGTACTTC. The whole variable domain, filled in from reference TRBV7-9 and TRBJ2-7, reads DTGVSQNPRHKITKRGQNVTFRCDPISEHNRLYWYRQTLGQGPEFLTYFQNEAQLEKSRLLSDRFSAERPKGSFSTLEIQRTEQGDSAMYLCASAQWGESYEQYFGPGTRLTVT.

The J gene is TRBJ2-7, the V gene TRBV7-9, with D maybe TRBD1 (7 bases). The CDR3 runs 14 residues. CDR1 and CDR2 from the germline V gene are SEHNR and FQNEAQ (reference sequence). Trimming removed 5 bases at V and 9 bases at J, with 20 bases between. Here the CDR3 DNA reads TGTGCCAGCAGCCCGGGGGACAGTTCATTAGGGCAGTACTTC. This gives the protein CASSPGDSSLGQYF.

The rearrangement links TRBV6-5 to TRBJ2-5, with TRBD2 matching 8 bases. CDR3 length: 13 residues. Trimming removed 8 bases from V and 5 bases from J; junction bases left unmatched: 7. Per the germline V gene, CDR1 is MNHEY and CDR2 is SVGAGI. In nucleotides, the CDR3 is TGTGCCAGCTGTCGGGGGGGGTTTGAGACCCAGTACTTC. Its protein is CASCRGGFETQYF.

The V and J genes are TRBV18 and TRBJ1-2, with 7 nucleotides matching TRBD1. Germline V gives CDR1 KGHSH, CDR2 LQKENI. The CDR3 extends over 12 amino acids. Trimming took 3 bases from V and 7 from J; bases not matched to a gene: 2. This CDR3 is CASSPRQGGYTF. In DNA form, the CDR3 reads TGTGCCAGCTCACCCCGACAGGGTGGCTACACCTTC.

The gene calls are TRBV14 and TRBJ1-2; D not certain. This CDR3 spans 13 amino acids. Trimming pared 1 base from V and 5 bases from J, leaving 8 bases between. Germline CDR1 and CDR2: SGHDN and FVKESK. The DNA of the CDR3 is TGTGCCAGCAGCCAAGGCAGGAGGTATGGCTACACCTTC. Translated: CASSQGRRYGYTF. Full variable domain (rest looked up from reference TRBV14 and TRBJ1-2): EAGVTQFPSHSVIEKGQTVTLRCDPISGHDNLYWYRRVMGKEIKFLLHFVKESKQDESGMPNNRFLAERTGGTYSTLKVQPAELEDSGVYFCASSQGRRYGYTFGSGTRLTVV.

The chain combines TRBV7-2 with TRBJ1-5, with unresolved D. The CDR3 runs 16 residues. The germline CDR1 and CDR2 sequences are SGHTA and FQGNSA. Trimming took off 5 bases at V and 2 bases at J, with 16 bases between the two ends. CDR3 DNA: TGTGCCAGCAGCCCCCGGGAACAGTATGGCAATCAGCCCCAGCATTTT. Translated: CASSPREQYGNQPQHF. Full variable domain (remainder filled in from reference TRBV7-2 and TRBJ1-5): GAGVSQSPSNKVTEKGKDVELRCDPISGHTALYWYRQSLGQGLEFLIYFQGNSAPDKSGLPSDRFSAERTGGSVSTLTIQRTQQEDSAVYLCASSPREQYGNQPQHFGDGTRLSIL.

V usage is TRBV24-1 and J usage is TRBJ1-1; D is ambiguous. Per germline, CDR1 KGHDR and CDR2 SFDVKD. The V end lost 1 base, the J end lost 4 bases, and 9 bases lay between the germline ends. This CDR3 is 14 amino acids long. The DNA for the CDR3 is TGTGCCACCAGTGATTTATCGGGTTTCACTGAAGCTTTCTTT. Translating gives CATSDLSGFTEAFF.

As DNA, the CDR3 is TGCGCCAGCAGCTTGGGGGGACAGCCTTTTAATGAAAAACTGTTTTTT. This gives the protein CASSLGGQPFNEKLFF. The J gene is TRBJ1-4, the V gene TRBV5-1, with 7 bases fitting TRBD1. V lost 0 bases, J lost 4 bases, and 6 bases stayed unmatched. Germline CDR1 and CDR2: SGHRS and YFSETQ. The CDR3 is made up of 16 amino acids.

The count of this clone is one. This sequence joins TRBV18 and TRBJ1-2; 10 bases are a match to TRBD1. V gave up 3 bases and J gave up 6 bases; unmatched junction bases: 7. The CDR3 has 15 amino acids. Germline V gene lookup returns CDR1 KGHSH and CDR2 LQKENI. The CDR3, as DNA: TGTGCCAGCTCACCTCAGGGACAGGGGATAGATGGCTACACCTTC. This gives the protein CASSPQGQGIDGYTF.

V and J are TRBV7-9 and TRBJ1-4; D may be TRBD1 (5 bases). The CDR3 spans 15 residues. V was clipped by 3 bases and J by 4 bases, with 12 bases between them. Germline CDR1 SEHNR, CDR2 FQNEAQ (reference sequence). The chain's CDR3 is CASSFDGGDNEKLFF. CDR3 coding DNA: TGTGCCAGCAGCTTTGACGGAGGGGATAATGAAAAACTGTTTTTT.

This rearrangement joins TRBV6-5 to TRBJ2-7; 9 bases fit TRBD1. CDR1 and CDR2 from the germline V gene are MNHEY and SVGAGI. J was trimmed by 2 bases and V by 2 bases; bases with no gene match: 1. The CDR3 extends over 14 amino acids. Here the CDR3 reads CASSYGTGTYEQYF. Here the CDR3 DNA reads TGTGCCAGCAGTTACGGGACAGGGACCTACGAGCAGTACTTC.

V is TRBV11-2 and J is TRBJ1-1; the match to TRBD1 covers 9 bases. V dropped 5 bases and J dropped 7; count of bases not matched to a gene: 5. CDR3 length: 13 amino acids. The germline V gene encodes CDR1 SGHAT and CDR2 FQNNGV. The CDR3 protein is CASSQLGQGEAFF. In nucleotides, the CDR3 is TGTGCCAGCAGCCAGTTGGGACAGGGTGAAGCTTTCTTT.

V and J are TRBV7-2 and TRBJ1-1; 7 positions match TRBD1. Per germline, CDR1 SGHTA and CDR2 FQGNSA. With 2 bases clipped from V and 10 bases from J, the junction kept 7 bases outside the gene matches. The CDR3 runs 13 residues. CDR3 DNA sequence: TGTGCCAGCAGCTTAAGTCAGGGGGGACGAGCTTTCTTT. Translating gives CASSLSQGGRAFF.

This clone was detected only once. The V call is TRBV5-4, the J call TRBJ1-2; the match to TRBD1 covers 9 bases. Looked up from germline, CDR1 is SGHNT and CDR2 is YYREEE (reference sequence). The V gene end was trimmed by 4 bases and the J gene end by 3 bases; junction bases not matched to a gene: 10. The CDR3 runs 16 residues. Here the CDR3 DNA reads TGTGCCAGCAGCCCCCAAACGGGACAGGGTGACTATGGCTACACCTTC. This codes for CASSPQTGQGDYGYTF.

The CDR3 sequence: CASSIMREPYNEQFF. The CDR3 coding sequence is TGTGCCAGTAGTATTATGAGGGAACCCTACAATGAGCAGTTCTTC. This chain connects TRBV19 to TRBJ2-1; D might be TRBD2 (5 bases). V dropped 3 bases and J dropped 2 bases, with 11 bases sitting between them. Germline CDR1 LNHDA, CDR2 SQIVND (reference sequence). This CDR3 has 15 residues.

This chain joins TRBV28 and TRBJ1-6, with TRBD1 matching 7 bases. V gave up 8 bases and J gave up 7 bases; unmatched junction bases: 8. From germline, CDR1 is MDHEN and CDR2 SYDVKM. The CDR3 sequence is 14 residues long. CDR3 in DNA: TGTGCCAGCGCCTGGGGGACAGAGAATTCACCCCTCCACTTT. Its protein product is CASAWGTENSPLHF.

The rearrangement uses TRBV7-2 and TRBJ2-7, with D unresolved. Germline loops: CDR1 SGHTA, CDR2 FQGNSA. This CDR3 has 13 amino acids. The germline V and J ends were trimmed by 5 bases and 2 bases, with 10 bases remaining between them. This chain's CDR3 is CASSPRATYEQYF. CDR3 coding DNA: TGTGCCAGCAGCCCAAGGGCCACCTACGAGCAGTACTTC.

The chain combines TRBV15 with TRBJ2-5; no definite D call. Germline V CDR1 and CDR2: LNHNV, YYDKDF (reference sequence). V was cut by 5 bases and J by 5 bases, with 21 bases left in between. The CDR3 runs to 16 residues. CDR3 residues: CATSARRNNPAETQYF. CDR3 nucleotide sequence: TGTGCCACCAGCGCCCGAAGGAACAACCCAGCGGAGACCCAGTACTTC. Complete variable domain (other parts from reference TRBV15 and TRBJ2-5): DAMVIQNPRYQVTQFGKPVTLSCSQTLNHNVMYWYQQKSSQAPKLLFHYYDKDFNNEADTPDNFQSRRPNTSFCFLDIRSPGLGDTAMYLCATSARRNNPAETQYFGPGTRLLVL.

The V call is TRBV6-5, the J call TRBJ2-7, with 8 positions matching TRBD1. Germline CDR1 reads MNHEY; CDR2 reads SVGAGI. With V trimmed by 9 bases and J by 2 bases, 6 bases remained unmatched. CDR3 length equals 13 residues. CDR3 in amino acids: CASLRQGTYEQYF. The CDR3 nucleotides read TGTGCCAGTTTGCGACAGGGGACCTACGAGCAGTACTTC.

Regarding this clone: Other nucleotide sequences from this sample produce the same CDR3. The J gene is TRBJ1-5, the V gene TRBV3-1 (or the pseudogene TRBV3-2); D not resolved. The germline V gene encodes CDR1 LGHDT and CDR2 YNNKEL (reference sequence). CDR3 length: 13 residues. V lost 0 bases and J lost 4, with 4 bases in between. In nucleotides, the CDR3 is TGTGCCAGCAGCCAAGACGGGAATCAGCCCCAGCATTTT. Its translation: CASSQDGNQPQHF.

This chain joins TRBV27 and TRBJ2-7; TRBD1 matches 10 bases. This CDR3 contains 16 residues. Per the germline V gene, CDR1 is MNHEY and CDR2 is SMNVEV (reference sequence). V trimming: 2 bases; J trimming: 2 bases; junction bases outside the gene matches: 6. CDR3 in amino acids: CASSLTGTGVTYEQYF. The CDR3 DNA follows: TGTGCCAGCAGTTTAACCGGGACAGGGGTCACCTACGAGCAGTACTTC.

This clone was observed once. The rearrangement links TRBV5-6 to TRBJ2-1; D might be TRBD2 (6 bases). The length of the CDR3 is 13 residues. Germline V gene lookup returns CDR1 SGHDT and CDR2 YYEEEE. Trimming shortened V by 4 bases and J by 7 bases, and 12 bases separated the two germline ends. CDR3 protein: CASSRPSENEQFF. DNA for the CDR3: TGTGCCAGCAGCAGGCCTAGCGAAAATGAGCAGTTCTTC.

The V and J genes are TRBV7-8 and TRBJ1-6, with 7 positions matching TRBD1. In germline, CDR1 is SGHVS, CDR2 FQNEAQ. The CDR3 covers 16 residues. Unmatched junction bases numbered 4, after V lost 5 bases and J lost 0 bases. The CDR3 DNA reads as TGTGCCAGCAGCCGGGGACAGAGCTCCTATAATTCACCCCTCCACTTT. Translation gives CASSRGQSSYNSPLHF.

The chain joins TRBV7-2 to TRBJ2-3; D is undetermined. V was clipped by 1 base and J by 6 bases, with 11 bases between them. CDR3 length equals 14 residues. Germline V gene sequence: CDR1 SGHTA, CDR2 FQGNSA. CDR3 sequence reads: CASSLGRRVDTQYF. DNA for the CDR3: TGTGCCAGCAGCTTAGGCCGCCGGGTGGATACGCAGTATTTT.

This chain joins TRBV29-1 and TRBJ2-1; 7 bases line up with TRBD1. Germline lookup yields CDR1 SQVTM and CDR2 ANQGSEA. The ends lost 3 bases at V and 0 bases at J; junction bases unmatched: 2. The CDR3 consists of 14 residues. The CDR3 DNA reads TGCAGCGTTGAGACAGGGAACTCCTACAATGAGCAGTTCTTC. Its translation is CSVETGNSYNEQFF.

The genes are TRBV2 and TRBJ2-2; 10 positions match TRBD1. V lost 7 bases, J lost 3 bases, and 5 bases stayed unmatched. CDR1 is SNHLY and CDR2 is FYNNEI in the germline V gene. The CDR3 covers 15 residues. The CDR3 nucleotides are TGTGCCAGCAACCTGGACAGGGGGGACACCGGGGAGCTGTTTTTT. Protein: CASNLDRGDTGELFF.

The chain employs TRBV9 and TRBJ2-5; 7 nucleotides line up with TRBD2. In germline, CDR1 is SGDLS, CDR2 YYNGEE. This CDR3 is built from 14 residues. V was pared by 2 bases and J by 2 bases, with 3 bases of the junction left unmatched. CDR3 sequence reads: CASSVTSRQETQYF. The CDR3 DNA follows: TGTGCCAGCAGCGTGACTAGCAGACAAGAGACCCAGTACTTC.

The CDR3 loop reads CASSDPGQSFNQPQHF. In DNA, the CDR3 is TGTGCCAGCAGTGACCCGGGACAGAGCTTCAATCAGCCCCAGCATTTT. The V and J genes are TRBV6-1 and TRBJ1-5, with 7 bases lining up with TRBD1. The CDR3 loop spans 16 amino acids. Germline V gives CDR1 MNHNS, CDR2 SASEGT. The trim removed 3 bases at V and 3 bases at J, leaving 8 bases unmatched.

The gene calls are TRBV7-9 and TRBJ2-1, with 8 bases aligning to TRBD2. J gave up 4 bases and V 7 bases, and 18 bases lay outside the gene matches. Germline CDR1 reads SEHNR; CDR2 reads FQNEAQ (reference sequence). The CDR3 sequence is 18 residues long. In DNA form, the CDR3 reads TGTGCCAGCATCACCCACCGTCATGAGCGGGAGACTTACAATGAGCAGTTCTTC. This codes for CASITHRHERETYNEQFF.

This clone was seen a single time. The chain couples TRBV2 to TRBJ2-3; tentative D call: TRBD2 (6 bases). Between the trimmed V and J ends, which lost 7 bases and 2 bases, there was a span of 22 bases. This CDR3 spans 17 amino acids. Germline V lookup: CDR1 SNHLY, CDR2 FYNNEI. The CDR3 sequence is CASTGVGPGRPTDTQYF. As DNA, the CDR3 is TGTGCCAGCACCGGGGTCGGGCCAGGGAGGCCCACAGATACGCAGTATTTT.